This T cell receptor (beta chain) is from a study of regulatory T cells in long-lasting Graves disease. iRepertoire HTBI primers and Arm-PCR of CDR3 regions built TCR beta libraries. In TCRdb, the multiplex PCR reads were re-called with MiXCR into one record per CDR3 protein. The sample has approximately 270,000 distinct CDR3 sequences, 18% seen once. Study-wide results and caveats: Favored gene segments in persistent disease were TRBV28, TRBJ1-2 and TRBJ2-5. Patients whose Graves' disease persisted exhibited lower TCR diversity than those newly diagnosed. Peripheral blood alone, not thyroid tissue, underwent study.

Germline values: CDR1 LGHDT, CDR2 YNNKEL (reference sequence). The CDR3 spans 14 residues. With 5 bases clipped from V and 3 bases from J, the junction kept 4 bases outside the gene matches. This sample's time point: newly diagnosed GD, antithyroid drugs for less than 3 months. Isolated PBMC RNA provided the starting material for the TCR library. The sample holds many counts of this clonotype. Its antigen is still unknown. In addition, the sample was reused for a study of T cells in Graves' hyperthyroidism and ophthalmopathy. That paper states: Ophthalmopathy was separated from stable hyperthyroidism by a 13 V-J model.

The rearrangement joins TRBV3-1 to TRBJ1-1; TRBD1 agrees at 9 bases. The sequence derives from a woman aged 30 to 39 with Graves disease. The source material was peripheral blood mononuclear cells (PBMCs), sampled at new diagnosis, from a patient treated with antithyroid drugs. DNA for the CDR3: TGTGCCAGCAGCTTGGGACAGGGACACACTGAAGCTTTCTTT. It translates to CASSLGQGHTEAFF.